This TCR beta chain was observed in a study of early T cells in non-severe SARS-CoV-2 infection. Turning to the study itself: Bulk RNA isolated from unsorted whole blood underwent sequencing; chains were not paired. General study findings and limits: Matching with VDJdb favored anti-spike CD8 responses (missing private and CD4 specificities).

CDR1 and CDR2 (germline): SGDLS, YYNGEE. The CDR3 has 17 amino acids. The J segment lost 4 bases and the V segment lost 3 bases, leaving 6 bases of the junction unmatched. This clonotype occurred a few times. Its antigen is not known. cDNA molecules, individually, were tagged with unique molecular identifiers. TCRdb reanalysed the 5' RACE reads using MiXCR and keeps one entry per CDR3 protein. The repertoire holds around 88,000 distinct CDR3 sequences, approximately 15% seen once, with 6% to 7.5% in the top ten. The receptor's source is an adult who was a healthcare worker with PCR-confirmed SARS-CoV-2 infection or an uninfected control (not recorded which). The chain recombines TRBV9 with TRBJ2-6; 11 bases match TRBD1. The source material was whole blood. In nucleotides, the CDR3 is TGTGCCAGCAGCGACGGACAGGGGGCGACCGGGGCCAACGTCCTGACTTTC. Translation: CASSDGQGATGANVLTF.